The 22 T cell receptor beta chains below come from one sample, sequenced in a study of cytomegalovirus exposure and HLA in healthy donors. Researchers ran the PCR with 60 Vbeta and 13 Jbeta primers. The data were produced by immunoSEQ multiplex PCR, yet TCRdb's version contains in-frame clones alone and is incomplete. In the table there are fewer than 150,000 clones, about 79% of which are singletons. The sequencing input was PBMCs. Every receptor here comes from a male donor in good health and CMV-seronegative.

This chain connects TRBV21-1 to TRBJ2-1; TRBD2 reflects the table's D call only, with no check against the DNA. TRBV21-1 is annotated as a pseudogene. The CDR3 consists of 15 residues. The CDR3 coding sequence is TGTGCCAGCAGCAAAAAGCGGGAGTACTACAATGAGCAGTTCTTC. It codes for CASSKKREYYNEQFF.

The chain links TRBV15 to TRBJ1-1, with unresolved D. Trimming removed 1 base from V and 6 bases from J, with 6 bases in between. CDR3 size: 12 residues. Germline assignment: CDR1 LNHNV and CDR2 YYDKDF (reference sequence). The CDR3 loop reads CATSRGAAEAFF. DNA of the CDR3: TGTGCCACCAGCAGAGGGGCAGCTGAAGCTTTCTTT.

This chain uses TRBV29-1 with TRBJ2-7, with 9 positions matching TRBD2. J gave up 6 bases and V 4 bases, and 13 bases lay outside the gene matches. This CDR3 spans 15 amino acids. Germline CDR1 SQVTM, CDR2 ANQGSEA. The CDR3 reads CSVVFPGREGFEQYF. CDR3 nucleotide sequence: TGCAGCGTTGTTTTTCCGGGGCGGGAGGGTTTCGAGCAGTACTTC.

CDR3 residues: CAIMREPNTEAFF. The CDR3 DNA sequence: TGTGCCATCATGAGGGAACCAAACACTGAAGCTTTCTTT. V and J are TRBV10-3 and TRBJ1-1, with D hard to call. Germline V gene data show CDR1 as ENHRY and CDR2 as SYGVKD. The CDR3 has 13 amino acids. V lost 7 bases, J lost 2 bases, and 11 bases lay in between.

The chain recombines TRBV29-1 with TRBJ2-5; possible D gene TRBD1, 6 bases. The J call may be wrong; the DNA end is better matched by TRBJ2-7. The germline CDR1 and CDR2 sequences are SQVTM and ANQGSEA. The CDR3 spans 14 residues. Written as DNA, the CDR3 is TGCAGCGTCGCAACAGGGCCCAGCTCCTACGAGCAGTACTTC. It encodes CSVATGPSSYEQYF.

J is TRBJ1-1 and V is TRBV19; 7 nucleotides align to TRBD1. The V gene's germline CDR1 is LNHDA and CDR2 SQIVND (reference sequence). With V trimmed by 1 base and J by 5 bases, 4 bases remained unmatched. The CDR3 covers 14 residues. The CDR3 region is CASSIARGQTEAFF. The DNA for the CDR3 is TGTGCCAGTAGTATAGCAAGGGGGCAAACTGAAGCTTTCTTT.

This chain connects TRBV5-4 to TRBJ2-1; 8 positions agree with TRBD1. V gave up 4 bases and J gave up 0 bases; unmatched junction bases: 18. Germline lookup yields CDR1 SGHNT and CDR2 YYREEE (reference sequence). This CDR3 has 20 amino acids. For the CDR3, the DNA is TGTGCCAGCAGCCCCACCCGGACAGGGATCCGGAAGAGCTCCTACAATGAGCAGTTCTTC. This sequence encodes CASSPTRTGIRKSSYNEQFF. Combining the CDR3 with reference TRBV5-4 and TRBJ2-1 gives the whole variable domain ETGVTQSPTHLIKTRGQQVTLRCSSQSGHNTVSWYQQALGQGPQFIFQYYREEENGRGNFPPRFSGLQFPNYSSELNVNALELDDSALYLCASSPTRTGIRKSSYNEQFFGPGTRLTVL.

V gene TRBV11-3 combines with J gene TRBJ2-7; 10 nucleotides match TRBD1. Trimming took 4 bases from V and 5 from J; bases not matched to a gene: 5. This CDR3 has 14 residues. Looked up from germline, CDR1 is SGHNT and CDR2 is YENEEA. This CDR3 reads CASSWGQGNHEQYF. For the CDR3, the DNA is TGTGCCAGCAGCTGGGGACAGGGGAATCACGAGCAGTACTTC. Variable domain in full (rest from reference TRBV11-3 and TRBJ2-7): EAGVVQSPRYKIIEKKQPVAFWCNPISGHNTLYWYLQNLGQGPELLIRYENEEAVDDSQLPKDRFSAERLKGVDSTLKIQPAELGDSAVYLCASSWGQGNHEQYFGPGTRLTVT.

This chain links TRBV9 with TRBJ2-7, with D tentatively TRBD2 (7 bases). CDR1 is SGDLS, CDR2 YYNGEE, per germline. This CDR3 comprises 20 residues. V lost 0 bases to trimming and J lost 4 bases, with 29 bases between them. CDR3 region: CASSVGPGRGGGRTNYEQYF. Here the CDR3 DNA reads TGTGCCAGCAGCGTAGGCCCCGGTCGTGGGGGGGGCCGAACAAATTACGAGCAGTACTTC.

V gene TRBV5-4 combines with J gene TRBJ2-1; TRBD1 matches at 7 bases. The germline gives CDR1 SGHNT, CDR2 YYREEE (reference sequence). V lost 4 bases and J lost 7; bases outside the gene matches: 11. This CDR3 contains 15 residues. The CDR3 here is CASSLPDRAGNEQFF. CDR3 sequence (DNA): TGTGCCAGCAGCCTTCCCGACAGGGCGGGTAATGAGCAGTTCTTC.

The genes are TRBV4-1 and TRBJ2-1; 7 bases agree with TRBD2. The V and J ends lost 1 base and 0 bases, in that order; junction bases with no gene match: 12. Germline V gene sequence: CDR1 MGHRA, CDR2 YSYEKL. This CDR3 comprises 19 residues. The CDR3 region is CASSQGILLATSSYNEQFF. DNA for the CDR3: TGCGCCAGCAGCCAAGGTATACTACTAGCGACCAGCTCCTACAATGAGCAGTTCTTC.

The chain joins TRBV6-5 to TRBJ1-2; unclear D gene. The germline V and J ends were trimmed by 6 bases and 3 bases, with 8 bases remaining between them. This CDR3 region has 12 residues. CDR1 and CDR2 (germline): MNHEY, SVGAGI. The CDR3 is CASRLGDYGYTF. For the CDR3, the DNA is TGTGCCAGCAGGCTCGGGGACTATGGCTACACCTTC.

The gene calls are TRBV9 and TRBJ1-6, with TRBD1 matching over 8 bases. Germline V lookup: CDR1 SGDLS, CDR2 YYNGEE. V lost 2 bases to trimming and J lost 10 bases; unmatched junction nucleotides: 8. This CDR3 spans 15 amino acids. The CDR3 nucleotides read TGTGCCAGCAGCGTCCAGGGGGCCCTTGGGTCACCCCTCCACTTT. This codes for CASSVQGALGSPLHF.

This clone was recorded a few times. The rearrangement uses TRBV7-6 and TRBJ2-7, with 9 positions matching TRBD1. Germline lookup yields CDR1 SGHVS and CDR2 FNYEAQ. Trimming at V came to 5 bases and at J to 5 bases, leaving 10 bases not matched to a gene. This CDR3 contains 15 residues. This CDR3 reads CASSRAGTGYNEQYF. The DNA of the CDR3 is TGTGCCAGCAGCAGAGCCGGGACAGGGTATAACGAGCAGTACTTC.

This rearrangement joins TRBV5-8 to TRBJ2-7, with D perhaps matching TRBD1 (6 bases). The CDR3 extends over 14 amino acids. Germline loops: CDR1 SGHTS, CDR2 YDEGEE. V was trimmed by 2 bases and J by 4 bases, leaving 13 bases between them. The CDR3 loop is CASSFRGRDYEQYF. Here the CDR3 DNA reads TGTGCCAGCAGCTTCAGGGGCAGGGATTACGAGCAGTACTTC. Looking up the rest from reference TRBV5-8 and TRBJ2-7 gives the full variable domain: EAGVTQSPTHLIKTRGQQATLRCSPISGHTSVYWYQQALGLGLQFLLWYDEGEERNRGNFPPRFSGRQFPNYSSELNVNALELEDSALYLCASSFRGRDYEQYFGPGTRLTVT.

In its sample, this clone was seen a few times. The CDR3 here is CASRTANTEAFF. CDR3 nucleotide sequence: TGTGCCAGCAGGACAGCGAACACTGAAGCTTTCTTT. J is TRBJ1-1 and V is TRBV19, with D maybe TRBD1 (6 bases). CDR3 size: 12 residues. V lost 9 bases and J lost 1, with 9 bases in between. Germline V gene data show CDR1 as LNHDA and CDR2 as SQIVND (reference sequence).

This chain joins TRBV19 and TRBJ2-3; 7 bases align to TRBD1. Losses at the gene ends were 8 bases for V and 6 bases for J; bases not matched to a gene: 8. CDR3 size: 13 residues. Germline CDR1 LNHDA, CDR2 SQIVND (reference sequence). CDR3 sequence: CASQRDSVDTQYF. The DNA of the CDR3 is TGTGCCAGTCAACGGGACAGTGTGGATACGCAGTATTTT.

The CDR3 reads CASSSLGQGLALHF. CDR3 sequence (DNA): TGTGCCAGCAGCTCCTTGGGACAGGGGCTGGCCCTCCACTTT. V gene TRBV7-2 combines with J gene TRBJ1-6; 10 bases fit TRBD1. J lost 14 bases, V lost 4 bases, and 8 bases had no gene match. CDR1 is SGHTA and CDR2 is FQGNSA in the germline V gene. The CDR3 extends over 14 amino acids. Variable domain in full (rest from reference TRBV7-2 and TRBJ1-6): GAGVSQSPSNKVTEKGKDVELRCDPISGHTALYWYRQSLGQGLEFLIYFQGNSAPDKSGLPSDRFSAERTGGSVSTLTIQRTQQEDSAVYLCASSSLGQGLALHFGNGTRLTVT.

The chain joins TRBV7-9 to TRBJ2-1; D possibly corresponds to TRBD2 (6 bases). The CDR3 contains 15 residues. The ends were cut back, 5 bases at V and 0 bases at J, with 11 bases in the middle. Germline V gene lookup returns CDR1 SEHNR and CDR2 FQNEAQ (reference sequence). CDR3 residues: CASSLSAGSYNEQFF. In DNA form, the CDR3 reads TGTGCCAGCAGCCTTTCAGCGGGCTCCTACAATGAGCAGTTCTTC.

The chain uses TRBV5-6 and TRBJ1-5; D not resolved. The length of the CDR3 is 14 residues. Trimming took 0 bases from V and 5 from J, leaving 9 bases between them. Per germline, CDR1 SGHDT and CDR2 YYEEEE. The CDR3: CASSLGLGDQPQHF. Written as DNA, the CDR3 is TGTGCCAGCAGCTTGGGGCTGGGCGATCAGCCCCAGCATTTT.

This chain uses TRBV19 with TRBJ1-1, with a tentative D call TRBD1 (6 bases). CDR3 length equals 12 residues. The germline V gene has CDR1 LNHDA and CDR2 SQIVND (reference sequence). V lost 11 bases, J lost 7 bases, and 17 bases lay in between. DNA for the CDR3: TGTGCCGGGCCAACGGGACACAATGAAGCTTTCTTT. As protein: CAGPTGHNEAFF.

This sequence joins TRBV5-6 and TRBJ2-7; a possible D gene is TRBD2 (5 bases). The CDR3 runs to 14 residues. Between the trimmed V and J ends, which lost 5 bases and 2 bases, there was a span of 14 bases. Germline V gene lookup returns CDR1 SGHDT and CDR2 YYEEEE. Written as DNA, the CDR3 is TGTGCCAGCAGGAGGGCGGGCCAGCCCTACGAGCAGTACTTC. Amino acid sequence: CASRRAGQPYEQYF. The full variable domain, rest sourced from reference TRBV5-6 and TRBJ2-7, is DAGVTQSPTHLIKTRGQQVTLRCSPKSGHDTVSWYQQALGQGPQFIFQYYEEEERQRGNFPDRFSGHQFPNYSSELNVNALLLGDSALYLCASRRAGQPYEQYFGPGTRLTVT.